Listed below are T cell receptor beta chains from one sample, sequenced in a study of T cell changes during pregnancy in multiple sclerosis. The method was immunoSEQ multiplex PCR; TCRdb's version includes in-frame clones alone and lacks a portion of them. The table shows roughly 48,000 clones, with 88% occurring only once. The material sequenced was CD4+ T cells from peripheral blood mononuclear cells, taken in the second trimester of pregnancy. These receptors all stem from a female donor with multiple sclerosis, enrolled in a pregnancy study. Each CDR3 is given with its conserved first and last residue. D genes are given only for firm matches. The size entry is marked missing in some rows and otherwise reads once, few, many or a size class.

TRBV5-1	TRBJ1-1	.	.	TGCGCCAGCCAAACAGGGCCGAACACTGAAGCTTTCTTT	CASQTGPNTEAFF
TRBV4-2	TRBJ2-1	TRBD2	.	TGTGCCAGCAGCCAAGTAGGCGGGGGCAATGAGCAGTTCTTC	CASSQVGGGNEQFF
TRBV6-5	TRBJ1-4	TRBD1	.	TGTGCCAGCAGTTACAGTCAGGGGGTTGGCGAAAAACTGTTTTTT	CASSYSQGVGEKLFF
TRBV19	TRBJ2-1	TRBD2	.	TGTGCCAGTAGTGACGGAGGGAGGGCCTCTGGCAATGAGCAGTTCTTC	CASSDGGRASGNEQFF
TRBV5-4	TRBJ2-7	TRBD2	.	TGTGCCAGCAGTCGTAGCGGGGCGAGCTCCTACGAGCAGTACTTC	CASSRSGASSYEQYF
TRBV19	TRBJ2-2	TRBD1	.	TGTGCCAGTAGCTTGGGGACAGGGGGTCGCACCGGGGAGCTGTTTTTT	CASSLGTGGRTGELFF
TRBV4-3	TRBJ1-2	.	.	TGCGCCAGCAGCCAAGATACCGGGGTCTATGGCTACACCTTC	CASSQDTGVYGYTF
TRBV7-9	TRBJ1-2	TRBD1	.	TGTGCCAGCAGCTTCGGACAGGCGAGAAACTATGGCTACACCTTC	CASSFGQARNYGYTF
TRBV19	TRBJ1-1	.	once	TGTGCCAGTACCGTGGGGGCACAGGGTTGGGGCACTGAAGCTTTCTTT	CASTVGAQGWGTEAFF
TRBV7-2	TRBJ1-1	.	few	TGTGCCAGCAGCTCGCATGCTGCACAGGTGAACACTGAAGCTTTCTTT	CASSSHAAQVNTEAFF
TRBV27	TRBJ2-5	TRBD1	.	TGTGCCAGCAGCCTAATCCGGGACAGCGAGGTAAAGACCCAGTACTTC	CASSLIRDSEVKTQYF
TRBV18	TRBJ2-5	TRBD2	.	TGTGCCAGCTCACCAGAGGGACTAGCGGGAGAGACCCAGTACTTC	CASSPEGLAGETQYF
TRBV5-4	TRBJ2-7	TRBD2	.	TGTGCCAGCAGCTCAACCCGGGGAGCGGGATTACACGAGCAGTACTTC	CASSSTRGAGLHEQYF
TRBV5-6	TRBJ2-7	.	.	TGTGCCAGCAGCCGCAGGAAGGGGGAGACCTACGAGCAGTACTTC	CASSRRKGETYEQYF
TRBV7-9	TRBJ2-6	.	.	TGTGCCAGCAACCCACCCGAGTCTGCCGGTGGGGCCAACGTCCTGACTTTC	CASNPPESAGGANVLTF
TRBV29-1	TRBJ1-3	.	.	TGCAGCGTTGAACCCTTGGAGGTGGGCAGCTCTGGAAACACCATATATTTT	CSVEPLEVGSSGNTIYF
TRBV11-1	TRBJ2-7	.	.	TGTGCCAGCAGCTTCGCCAGCTCCTACGAGCAGTACTTC	CASSFASSYEQYF
TRBV7-3	TRBJ2-1	.	.	TGTGCCAGCAGCAGGGACTCGGCCTACAATGAGCAGTTCTTC	CASSRDSAYNEQFF
TRBV4-3	TRBJ2-7	TRBD2	once	TGCGCCAGCAGCCAAGAGGGACTAGCGGGAGTGCACGAGCAGTACTTC	CASSQEGLAGVHEQYF
TRBV10-1	TRBJ1-1	TRBD1	.	TGCGCCAGCAGTGAGGCAGGGGGCGTAGGAAACCCTGAAGCTTTCTTT	CASSEAGGVGNPEAFF
TRBV6-1	TRBJ2-7	.	.	TGTGCCAGCCAATCCCTACAGAGCTCCTACGAGCAGTACTTC	CASQSLQSSYEQYF
TRBV29-1	TRBJ1-2	.	.	TGCAGCGTTCGACACAATACAGGCGAGGGCTACACCTTC	CSVRHNTGEGYTF
TRBV6-5	TRBJ1-1	TRBD1	medium-sized	TGTGCCAGCAGTTCCCCGACAGGGGCGAACACTGAAGCTTTCTTT	CASSSPTGANTEAFF
TRBV5-1	TRBJ2-3	TRBD2	once	TGCGCCAGCACAACCGGACTAGCGGGAGCGGATACGCAGTATTTT	CASTTGLAGADTQYF
TRBV5-1	TRBJ2-3	.	.	TGCGCCAGCAGCTTCGGGACTAGCACAGATACGCAGTATTTT	CASSFGTSTDTQYF
TRBV5-1	TRBJ1-1	.	.	TGCGCCAGCAGCTGGACGGGGGAGGGCACTGAAGCTTTCTTT	CASSWTGEGTEAFF
TRBV7-2	TRBJ1-2	.	.	TGTGCCAGCAGCTTAGGCGGACAGAACTATGGCTACACCTTC	CASSLGGQNYGYTF
TRBV7-7	TRBJ2-5	.	.	TGTGCCAGCAGCTTAGGGCGGGGTGGGGAGACCCAGTACTTC	CASSLGRGGETQYF
TRBV10-3	TRBJ1-1	TRBD1	.	TGTGCCATCAGTGAAAAACAGGGGGCGAACACTGAAGCTTTCTTT	CAISEKQGANTEAFF
TRBV18	TRBJ2-5	.	.	TGTGCCAGCTCCCCAACGGAAGAGACCCAGTACTTC	CASSPTEETQYF
TRBV7-2	TRBJ1-1	.	.	TGTGCCAGCAGCTTTCTACAGAAGAACACTGAAGCTTTCTTT	CASSFLQKNTEAFF
TRBV5-4	TRBJ1-4	TRBD1	.	TGTGCCAGCAGCCGAGAGACAGGGGCTAATGAAAAACTGTTTTTT	CASSRETGANEKLFF
TRBV7-2	TRBJ1-5	TRBD1	.	TGTGCCAGCAGCTTAGGTGGGACAGGGGTTTGGACAAATCAGCCCCAGCATTTT	CASSLGGTGVWTNQPQHF
TRBV19	TRBJ2-3	TRBD2	.	TGTGCCAGTAGTATAACTAGCGGGAGCGGGGCAGATACGCAGTATTTT	CASSITSGSGADTQYF
TRBV5-1	TRBJ2-5	.	.	TGCGCCAGCAGCTTGGGGAGGGGGCAGGAGACCCAGTACTTC	CASSLGRGQETQYF
TRBV19	TRBJ2-7	TRBD2	.	TGTGCCAGTACCGGGACTAGCGGGGACGAGCAGTACTTC	CASTGTSGDEQYF
TRBV5-1	TRBJ1-1	.	.	TGCGCCAGCAGCTCGAGCGGACGGTCCACTGAAGCTTTCTTT	CASSSSGRSTEAFF
TRBV30	TRBJ1-3	TRBD1	.	TGTGCCTGGAGTTCGACAGGGGGCCTCTCTGGAAACACCATATATTTT	CAWSSTGGLSGNTIYF
TRBV2	TRBJ1-2	.	.	TGTGCCAGCAGCTTTGACACAGACTATGGCTACACCTTC	CASSFDTDYGYTF
TRBV9	TRBJ2-3	TRBD2	.	TGTGCCAGCAGCCCGACTAGCAGCACAGATACGCAGTATTTT	CASSPTSSTDTQYF